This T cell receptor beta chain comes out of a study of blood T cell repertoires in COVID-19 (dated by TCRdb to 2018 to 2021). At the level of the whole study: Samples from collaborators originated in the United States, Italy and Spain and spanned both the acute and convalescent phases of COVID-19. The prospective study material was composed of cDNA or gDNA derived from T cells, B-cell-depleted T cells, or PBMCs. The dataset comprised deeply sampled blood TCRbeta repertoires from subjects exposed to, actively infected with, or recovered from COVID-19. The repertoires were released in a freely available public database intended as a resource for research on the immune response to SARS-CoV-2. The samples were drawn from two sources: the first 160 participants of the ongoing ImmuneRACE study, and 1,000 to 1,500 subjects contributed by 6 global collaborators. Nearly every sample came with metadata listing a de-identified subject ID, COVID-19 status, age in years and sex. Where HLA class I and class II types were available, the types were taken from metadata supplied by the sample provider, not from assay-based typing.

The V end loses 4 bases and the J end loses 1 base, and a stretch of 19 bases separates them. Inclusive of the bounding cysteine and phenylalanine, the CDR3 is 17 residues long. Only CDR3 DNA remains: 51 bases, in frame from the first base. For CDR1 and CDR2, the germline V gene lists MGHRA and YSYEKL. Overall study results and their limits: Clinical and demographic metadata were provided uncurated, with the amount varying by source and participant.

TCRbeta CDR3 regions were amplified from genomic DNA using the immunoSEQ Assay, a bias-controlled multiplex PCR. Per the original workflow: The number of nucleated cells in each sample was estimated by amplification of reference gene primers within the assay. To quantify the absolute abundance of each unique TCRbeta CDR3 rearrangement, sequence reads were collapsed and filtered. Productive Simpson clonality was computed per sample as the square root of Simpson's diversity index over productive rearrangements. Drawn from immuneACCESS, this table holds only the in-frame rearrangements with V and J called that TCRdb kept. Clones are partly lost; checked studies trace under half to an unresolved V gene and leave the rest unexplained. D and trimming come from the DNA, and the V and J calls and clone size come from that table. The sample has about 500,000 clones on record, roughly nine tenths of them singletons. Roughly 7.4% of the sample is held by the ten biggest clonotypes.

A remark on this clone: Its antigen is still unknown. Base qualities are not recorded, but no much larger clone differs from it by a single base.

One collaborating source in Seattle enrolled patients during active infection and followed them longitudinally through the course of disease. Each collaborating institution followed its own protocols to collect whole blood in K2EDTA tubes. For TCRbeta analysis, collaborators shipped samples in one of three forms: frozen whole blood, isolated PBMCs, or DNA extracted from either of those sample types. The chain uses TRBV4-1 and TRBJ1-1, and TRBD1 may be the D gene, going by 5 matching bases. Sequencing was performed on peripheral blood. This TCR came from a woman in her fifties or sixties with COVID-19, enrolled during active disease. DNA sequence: TGCGCCAGCAGCCTCCTTTCTCTGGGGGGAAGGAACACTGAAGCTTTCTTT. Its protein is CASSLLSLGGRNTEAFF.